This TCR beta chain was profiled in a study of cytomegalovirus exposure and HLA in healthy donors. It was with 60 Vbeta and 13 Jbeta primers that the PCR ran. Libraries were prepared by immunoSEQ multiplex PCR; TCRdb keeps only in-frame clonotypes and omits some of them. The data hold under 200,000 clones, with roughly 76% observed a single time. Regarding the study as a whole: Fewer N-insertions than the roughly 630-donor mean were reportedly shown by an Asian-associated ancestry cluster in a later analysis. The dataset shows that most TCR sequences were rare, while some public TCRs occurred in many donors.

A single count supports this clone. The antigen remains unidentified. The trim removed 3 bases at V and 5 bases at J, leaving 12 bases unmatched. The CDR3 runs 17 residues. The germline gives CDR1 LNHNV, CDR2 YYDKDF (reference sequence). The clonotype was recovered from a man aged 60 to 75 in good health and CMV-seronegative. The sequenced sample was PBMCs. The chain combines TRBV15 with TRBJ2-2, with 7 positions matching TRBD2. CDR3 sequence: CATSSGAGESWTGELFF. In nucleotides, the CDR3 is TGTGCCACCAGCAGTGGCGCGGGAGAATCTTGGACCGGGGAGCTGTTTTTT.